The sequence of this T cell receptor beta chain was determined in a study of T cell responses to AZD1222 COVID-19 vaccine. Study conclusions and caveats: CD4 TCRs linked to vaccination spanned spike, dominating at 160-218 and 743-854. Baseline antibody screening turned up just six seropositive AZD1222 recipients.

CDR3 length: 18 amino acids. In germline, CDR1 is GTSNPN, CDR2 SVGIG (reference sequence). Clones were read by immunoSEQ multiplex PCR, and TCRdb kept only the in-frame ones, dropping some. Of around 160,000 clones in the sample, roughly 94% are singletons; the top ten hold approximately 1.2%. As regards this clone: Its cognate antigen is unknown. One end of the junction is discordant with germline, which a read error may explain.

This chain joins TRBV30 and TRBJ1-1, with D perhaps matching TRBD1 (6 bases). The sequenced sample was peripheral blood, obtained 28 days after the second AZD1222 dose. The receptor comes from an adult who received the AZD1222 COVID-19 vaccine. The CDR3 loop reads CARRSPVWGLSQSTEAFF. Here the CDR3 DNA reads TGTGCCCGGAGGTCCCCAGTTTGGGGGCTAAGTCAGAGCACTGAAGCTTTCTTT.